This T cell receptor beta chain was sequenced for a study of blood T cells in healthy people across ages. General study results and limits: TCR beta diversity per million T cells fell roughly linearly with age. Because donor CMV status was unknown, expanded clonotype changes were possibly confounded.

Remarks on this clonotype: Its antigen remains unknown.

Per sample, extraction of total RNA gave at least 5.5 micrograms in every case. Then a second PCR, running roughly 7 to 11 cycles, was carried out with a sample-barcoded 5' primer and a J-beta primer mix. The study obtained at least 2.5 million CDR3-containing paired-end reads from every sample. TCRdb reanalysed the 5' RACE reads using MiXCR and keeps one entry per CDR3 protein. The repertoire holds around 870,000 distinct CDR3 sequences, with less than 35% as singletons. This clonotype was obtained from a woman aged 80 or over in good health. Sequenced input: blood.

CDR3 coding DNA: TGTGCCACCAGTGATTGGGCTAGCGGGGGGGGTTTATCTGGCACAGATACGCAGTATTTT. Protein sequence: CATSDWASGGGLSGTDTQYF. This chain connects TRBV24-1 to TRBJ2-3; TRBD2 matches 12 bases. The CDR3 length is 20 residues. V lost 2 bases to trimming and J lost 1 base; unmatched junction nucleotides: 12. Germline V gene data show CDR1 as KGHDR and CDR2 as SFDVKD.